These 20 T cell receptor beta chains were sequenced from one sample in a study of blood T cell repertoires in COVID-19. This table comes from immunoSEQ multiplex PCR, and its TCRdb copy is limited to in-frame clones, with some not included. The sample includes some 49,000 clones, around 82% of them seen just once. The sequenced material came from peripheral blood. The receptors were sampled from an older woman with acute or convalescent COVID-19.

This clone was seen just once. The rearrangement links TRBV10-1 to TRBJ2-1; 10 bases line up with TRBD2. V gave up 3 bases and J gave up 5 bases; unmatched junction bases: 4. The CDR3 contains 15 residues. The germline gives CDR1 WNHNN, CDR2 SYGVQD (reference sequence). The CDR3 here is CASSDQRGGNNEQFF. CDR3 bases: TGCGCCAGCAGTGATCAGCGGGGGGGTAACAATGAGCAGTTCTTC.

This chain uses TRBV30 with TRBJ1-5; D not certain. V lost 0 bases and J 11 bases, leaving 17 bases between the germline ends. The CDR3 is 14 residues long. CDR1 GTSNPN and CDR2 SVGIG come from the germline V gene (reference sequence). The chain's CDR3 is CAWSVPASSRTQHF. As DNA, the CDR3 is TGTGCCTGGAGTGTCCCCGCCAGCTCTAGGACCCAGCATTTT.

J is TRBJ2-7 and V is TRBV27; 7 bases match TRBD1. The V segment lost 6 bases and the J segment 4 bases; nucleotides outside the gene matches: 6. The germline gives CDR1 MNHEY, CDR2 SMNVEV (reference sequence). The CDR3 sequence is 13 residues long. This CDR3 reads CASSRLQGYEQYF. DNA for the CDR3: TGTGCCAGCAGCCGCCTACAGGGGTACGAGCAGTACTTC.

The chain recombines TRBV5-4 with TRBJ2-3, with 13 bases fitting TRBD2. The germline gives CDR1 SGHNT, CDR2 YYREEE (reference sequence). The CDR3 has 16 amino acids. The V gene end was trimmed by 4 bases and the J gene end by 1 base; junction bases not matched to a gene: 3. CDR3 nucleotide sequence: TGTGCCAGCAGCGGACTAGCGGGAGCTCGCACAGATACGCAGTATTTT. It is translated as CASSGLAGARTDTQYF.

Here the CDR3 DNA reads TGCGCCAGCAGCAAAACAGGGGGCGGAGGGAACACTGAAGCTTTCTTT. This translates into CASSKTGGGGNTEAFF. The V gene is TRBV5-1, the J gene TRBJ1-1; 9 bases line up with TRBD1. The CDR3 totals 16 residues. Germline CDR1 is SGHRS and CDR2 is YFSETQ. Trimming removed 4 bases from V and 1 base from J; junction bases left unmatched: 8.

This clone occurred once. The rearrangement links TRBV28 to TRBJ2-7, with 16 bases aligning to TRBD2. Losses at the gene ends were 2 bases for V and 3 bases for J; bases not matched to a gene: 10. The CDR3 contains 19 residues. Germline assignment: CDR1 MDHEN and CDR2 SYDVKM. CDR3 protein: CASSLLGTSGGARGYEQYF. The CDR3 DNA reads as TGTGCCAGCAGTTTACTCGGGACTAGCGGGGGGGCCCGGGGCTACGAGCAGTACTTC.

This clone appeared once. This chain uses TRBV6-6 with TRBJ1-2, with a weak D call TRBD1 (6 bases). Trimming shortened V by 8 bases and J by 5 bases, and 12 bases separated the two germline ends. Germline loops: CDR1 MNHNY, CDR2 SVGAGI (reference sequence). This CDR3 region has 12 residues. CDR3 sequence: CASGGGAYGYTF. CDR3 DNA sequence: TGTGCCAGCGGGGGGGGCGCTTATGGCTACACCTTC.

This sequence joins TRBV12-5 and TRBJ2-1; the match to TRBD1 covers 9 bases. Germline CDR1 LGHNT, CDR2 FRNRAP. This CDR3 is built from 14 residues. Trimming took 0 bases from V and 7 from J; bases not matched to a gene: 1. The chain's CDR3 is CASGLVGTGNEQFF. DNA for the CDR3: TGTGCTAGTGGTTTGGTAGGGACAGGGAATGAGCAGTTCTTC.

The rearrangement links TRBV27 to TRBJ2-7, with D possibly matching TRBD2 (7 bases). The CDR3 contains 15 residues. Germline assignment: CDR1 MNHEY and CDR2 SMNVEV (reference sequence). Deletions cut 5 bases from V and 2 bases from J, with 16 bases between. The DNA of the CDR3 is TGTGCCAGCAGTGCCCGGGCGGGGGCCCCCTACGAGCAGTACTTC. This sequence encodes CASSARAGAPYEQYF.

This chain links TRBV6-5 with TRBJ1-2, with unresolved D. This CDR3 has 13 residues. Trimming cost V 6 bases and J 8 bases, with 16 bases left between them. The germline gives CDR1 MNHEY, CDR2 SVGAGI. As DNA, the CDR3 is TGTGCCAGCAGCTGGACTTCTGTGTCCGGCTACACCTTC. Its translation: CASSWTSVSGYTF.

CDR3 coding DNA: TGTGCCGGGCACAGGGCGAACACTGAAGCTTTCTTT. Its translation is CAGHRANTEAFF. The rearrangement uses TRBV30 and TRBJ1-1; a possible D gene is TRBD1 (6 bases). From germline, CDR1 is GTSNPN and CDR2 SVGIG (reference sequence). The CDR3 has 12 amino acids. V lost 8 bases and J lost 1, with 11 bases in between.

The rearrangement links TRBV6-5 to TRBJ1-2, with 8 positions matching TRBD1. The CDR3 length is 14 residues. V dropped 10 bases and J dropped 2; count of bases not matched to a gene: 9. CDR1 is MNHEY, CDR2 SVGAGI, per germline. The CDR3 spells CATFHRDRNYGYTF. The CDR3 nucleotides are TGTGCCACCTTCCACCGGGACAGGAACTATGGCTACACCTTC.

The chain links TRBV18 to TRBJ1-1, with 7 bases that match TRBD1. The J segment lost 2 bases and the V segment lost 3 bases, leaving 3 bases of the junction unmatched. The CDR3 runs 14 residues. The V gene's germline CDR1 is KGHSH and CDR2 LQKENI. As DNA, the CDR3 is TGTGCCAGCTCACCGGGGACAGAAAACACTGAAGCTTTCTTT. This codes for CASSPGTENTEAFF. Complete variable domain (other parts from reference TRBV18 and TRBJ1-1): NAGVMQNPRHLVRRRGQEARLRCSPMKGHSHVYWYRQLPEEGLKFMVYLQKENIIDESGMPKERFSAEFPKEGPSILRIQQVVRGDSAAYFCASSPGTENTEAFFGQGTRLTVV.

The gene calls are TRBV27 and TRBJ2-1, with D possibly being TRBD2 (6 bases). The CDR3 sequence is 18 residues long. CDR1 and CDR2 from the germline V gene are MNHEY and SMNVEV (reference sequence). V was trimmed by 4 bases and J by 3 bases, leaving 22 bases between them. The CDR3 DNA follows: TGTGCCAGCAGTTCCCCCGCGGGGAGAACTAGGGTCTACAATGAGCAGTTCTTC. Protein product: CASSSPAGRTRVYNEQFF.

The CDR3 spells CASSLGGPRGRMIDTQYF. CDR3 nucleotides: TGTGCCAGCAGCTTAGGGGGTCCTCGCGGGAGGATGATAGATACGCAGTATTTT. V gene TRBV7-9 combines with J gene TRBJ2-3, with 8 bases matching TRBD2. CDR3 length: 18 residues. V trimming: 1 base; J trimming: 5 bases; junction bases outside the gene matches: 14. CDR1 and CDR2 from the germline V gene are SEHNR and FQNEAQ (reference sequence).

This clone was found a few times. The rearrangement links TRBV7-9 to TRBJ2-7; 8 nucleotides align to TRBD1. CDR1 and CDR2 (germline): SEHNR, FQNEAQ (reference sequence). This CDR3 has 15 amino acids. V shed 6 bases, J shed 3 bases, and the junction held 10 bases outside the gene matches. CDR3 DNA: TGTGCCAGCAGACCCTTCAGGGGGCCAGACTACGAGCAGTACTTC. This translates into CASRPFRGPDYEQYF.

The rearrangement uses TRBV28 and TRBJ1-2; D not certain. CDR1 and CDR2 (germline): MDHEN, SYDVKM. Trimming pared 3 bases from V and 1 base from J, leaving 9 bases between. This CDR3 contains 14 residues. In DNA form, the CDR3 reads TGTGCCAGCAGTTTCGGGAGCCGTAACTATGGCTACACCTTC. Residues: CASSFGSRNYGYTF.

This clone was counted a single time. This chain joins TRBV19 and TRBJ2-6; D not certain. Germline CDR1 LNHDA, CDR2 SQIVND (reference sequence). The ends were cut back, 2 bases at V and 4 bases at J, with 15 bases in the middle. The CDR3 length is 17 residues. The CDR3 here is CASSIYHLRSGANVLTF. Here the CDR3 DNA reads TGTGCCAGTAGTATATACCACCTTCGGTCCGGGGCCAACGTCCTGACTTTC.

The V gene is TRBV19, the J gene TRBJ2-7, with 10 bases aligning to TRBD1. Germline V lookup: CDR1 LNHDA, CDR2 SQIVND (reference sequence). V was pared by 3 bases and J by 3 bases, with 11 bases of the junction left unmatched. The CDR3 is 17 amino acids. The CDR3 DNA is TGTGCCAGTAGTATCCGGCTCGGGACAGGGGAGATCTACGAGCAGTACTTC. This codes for CASSIRLGTGEIYEQYF.

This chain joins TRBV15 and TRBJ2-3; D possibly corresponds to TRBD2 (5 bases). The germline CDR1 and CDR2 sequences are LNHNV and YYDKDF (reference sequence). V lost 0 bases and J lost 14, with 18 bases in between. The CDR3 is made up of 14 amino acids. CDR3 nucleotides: TGTGCCACCAGCAGAGAGATTGACGCACTAGGACGGTATTTT. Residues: CATSREIDALGRYF.